A selection of T cell receptor beta chains follows, all from one sample in a study of blood T cells in healthy people across ages. TCRdb reprocessed the 5' RACE reads via MiXCR and lists one record per CDR3 protein. The sample carries about 640,000 distinct CDR3 sequences, 45% to 65% recorded once. The specimen was blood. The receptors come from a man in his 60s in good health. Both conserved end residues are part of each CDR3. Each record gives: D gene, V gene, J gene, clone size, CDR3 DNA, CDR3 protein. D genes are given only for firm matches. Rows give clone size only sometimes, using once, few, many, or a class for an expanded clone.

d_gene: TRBD2; v_gene: TRBV14; j_gene: TRBJ2-1; abundance: .; CDR3nt: TGTGCCAGCAGCCAAAGCGGGGCCTACAATGAGCAGTTCTTC; CDR3aa: CASSQSGAYNEQFF
d_gene: TRBD2; v_gene: TRBV29-1; j_gene: TRBJ2-3; abundance: many; CDR3nt: TGCAGCGTTGATGGGTCAGCGGGACGCACAGATACGCAGTATTTT; CDR3aa: CSVDGSAGRTDTQYF
d_gene: .; v_gene: TRBV10-3; j_gene: TRBJ2-1; abundance: .; CDR3nt: TGTGCCATCAGTGAGTCGGCTACACTTAAGGGCTACAATGAGCAGTTCTTC; CDR3aa: CAISESATLKGYNEQFF
d_gene: .; v_gene: TRBV11-2; j_gene: TRBJ2-7; abundance: .; CDR3nt: TGTGCCAGCACCAGAAAGGACAGTCGCTACGAGCAGTACTTC; CDR3aa: CASTRKDSRYEQYF
d_gene: .; v_gene: TRBV5-1; j_gene: TRBJ2-3; abundance: once; CDR3nt: TGCGCCAGCAGCCCGGACAATATAGATACGCAGTATTTT; CDR3aa: CASSPDNIDTQYF
d_gene: TRBD1; v_gene: TRBV4-1; j_gene: TRBJ1-1; abundance: many; CDR3nt: TGCGCCAGCAGCCAAGGACAGGGAGAGGTGAACACTGAAGCTTTCTTT; CDR3aa: CASSQGQGEVNTEAFF
d_gene: .; v_gene: TRBV7-2; j_gene: TRBJ2-6; abundance: few; CDR3nt: TGTGCCAGCAGCAAAACAGGGTATCCTGGGGCCAACGTCCTGACTTTC; CDR3aa: CASSKTGYPGANVLTF
d_gene: .; v_gene: TRBV20-1; j_gene: TRBJ2-5; abundance: few; CDR3nt: TGCAGTGCGAGGACGGCCTCGACCCAGTACTTC; CDR3aa: CSARTASTQYF
d_gene: .; v_gene: TRBV25-1; j_gene: TRBJ1-1; abundance: .; CDR3nt: TGTGCCAGCAGTGAGGGGACAACCACTGAAGCTTTCTTT; CDR3aa: CASSEGTTTEAFF
d_gene: .; v_gene: TRBV6-5; j_gene: TRBJ1-2; abundance: .; CDR3nt: TGTGCCAGCAGTTACAATCAGGGAGCCTATGGCTACACCTTC; CDR3aa: CASSYNQGAYGYTF
d_gene: .; v_gene: TRBV29-1; j_gene: TRBJ2-3; abundance: .; CDR3nt: TGCAGCGTTGCCCGGGGGCCCGAAGGGGCAGATACGCAGTATTTT; CDR3aa: CSVARGPEGADTQYF
d_gene: TRBD1; v_gene: TRBV5-1; j_gene: TRBJ2-7; abundance: .; CDR3nt: TGCGCCAGCAGCCCCAGGGGGCTAGTGTACGAGCAGTACTTC; CDR3aa: CASSPRGLVYEQYF
d_gene: TRBD1; v_gene: TRBV29-1; j_gene: TRBJ2-7; abundance: .; CDR3nt: TGCAGCGTTGTGGAAGACAGGGACTACGAGCAGTACTTC; CDR3aa: CSVVEDRDYEQYF
d_gene: TRBD1; v_gene: TRBV6-4; j_gene: TRBJ2-7; abundance: .; CDR3nt: TGTGCCAGCAGGCCGGGACAGGGACGGGGTGAGCAGTACTTC; CDR3aa: CASRPGQGRGEQYF
d_gene: .; v_gene: TRBV18; j_gene: TRBJ1-1; abundance: few; CDR3nt: TGTGCCAGCTCACCAGGACCAGAAATTGAAGCTTTCTTT; CDR3aa: CASSPGPEIEAFF
d_gene: .; v_gene: TRBV12-3/TRBV12-4; j_gene: TRBJ2-5; abundance: .; CDR3nt: TGTGCCAGCGAACCTCTTACAGGTTCCCAAGAGACCCAGTACTTC; CDR3aa: CASEPLTGSQETQYF